This TCR beta chain was recovered during a study of PD-L1 blockade in urothelial cancer. Study in general: Dosed intravenously at 1,200 mg every 3 weeks, atezolizumab was initiated by patients in the mid-2010s. Once treatment had started, blood was analyzed at 3 weeks (second dose) and again at 6 weeks. Each blood sample yielded a median of about 150,000 T cells.

The templates were synthetic TCR analogs, and they were spiked into each PCR. Some clones are missing from TCRdb's copy, which holds only in-frame ones; the method was immunoSEQ multiplex PCR. Among some 120,000 clones listed, approximately 90% were seen once. This clone turned up a few times. As for time point: peripheral blood 6 weeks after treatment start. Germline-derived CDR1 and CDR2 are SGHNT and YYREEE (reference sequence). This CDR3 region has 14 residues. Trimming left V 0 bases short and J 7 bases short, with 13 bases between. V gene TRBV5-4 combines with J gene TRBJ1-2, with a tentative D call TRBD1 (5 bases). The material was PBMCs, obtained around atezolizumab (anti-PD-L1) treatment. This TCR was sampled from a man in his fifties or sixties with urothelial cancer. The CDR3 sequence: CASSLVGGDAGYTF. CDR3 coding DNA: TGTGCCAGCAGCTTGGTCGGGGGGGACGCTGGCTACACCTTC.